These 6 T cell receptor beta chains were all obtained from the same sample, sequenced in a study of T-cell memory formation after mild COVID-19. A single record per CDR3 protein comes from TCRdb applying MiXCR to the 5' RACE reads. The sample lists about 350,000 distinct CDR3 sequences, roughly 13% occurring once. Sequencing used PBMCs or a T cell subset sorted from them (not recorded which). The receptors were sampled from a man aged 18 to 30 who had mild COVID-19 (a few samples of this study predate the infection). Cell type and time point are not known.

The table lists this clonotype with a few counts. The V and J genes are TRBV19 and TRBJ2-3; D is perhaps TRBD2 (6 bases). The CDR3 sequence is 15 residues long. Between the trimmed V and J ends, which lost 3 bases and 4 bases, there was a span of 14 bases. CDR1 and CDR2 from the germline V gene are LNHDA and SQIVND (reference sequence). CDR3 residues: CASSIFGGRPDTQYF. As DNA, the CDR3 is TGTGCCAGTAGTATTTTCGGGGGACGTCCAGATACGCAGTATTTT.

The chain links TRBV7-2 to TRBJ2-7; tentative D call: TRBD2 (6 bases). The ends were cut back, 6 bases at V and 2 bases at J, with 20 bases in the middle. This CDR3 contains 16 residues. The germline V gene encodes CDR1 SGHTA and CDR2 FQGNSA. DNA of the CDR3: TGTGCCAGCAGGGTGGGCGGGACGGAGTATGCCTACGAGCAGTACTTC. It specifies CASRVGGTEYAYEQYF.

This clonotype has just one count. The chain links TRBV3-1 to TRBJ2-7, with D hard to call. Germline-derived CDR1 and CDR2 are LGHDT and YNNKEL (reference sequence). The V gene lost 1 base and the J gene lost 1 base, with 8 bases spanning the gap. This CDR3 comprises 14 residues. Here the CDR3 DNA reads TGTGCCAGCAGCCAAGGTGGGGTGTCCTACGAGCAGTACTTC. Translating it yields CASSQGGVSYEQYF.

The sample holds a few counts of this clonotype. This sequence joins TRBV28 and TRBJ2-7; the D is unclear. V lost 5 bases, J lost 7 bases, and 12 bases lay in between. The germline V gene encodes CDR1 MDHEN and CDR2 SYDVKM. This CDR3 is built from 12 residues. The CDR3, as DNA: TGTGCCAGCAGTCACAGTGCTCAGGAGCAGTACGTC. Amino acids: CASSHSAQEQYV.

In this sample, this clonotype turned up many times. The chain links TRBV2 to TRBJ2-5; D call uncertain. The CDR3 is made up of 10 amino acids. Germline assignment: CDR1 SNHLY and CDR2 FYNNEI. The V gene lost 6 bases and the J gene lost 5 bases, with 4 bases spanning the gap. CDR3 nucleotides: TGTGCCAGCAGGAGGGAGACCCAGTACTTC. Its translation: CASRRETQYF.

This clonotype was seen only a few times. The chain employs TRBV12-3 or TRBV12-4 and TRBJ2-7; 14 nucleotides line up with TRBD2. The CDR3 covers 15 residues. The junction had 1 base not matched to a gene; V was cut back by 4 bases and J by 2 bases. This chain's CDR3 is CASSWGLAGAYEQYF. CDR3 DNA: TGTGCCAGCAGTTGGGGACTAGCGGGGGCCTACGAGCAGTACTTC.